This TCR beta chain was sequenced in a study of beta chain features in type 1 diabetes. Study-level points and caveats: Sequencing the cDNA could make cells with high TCR expression show up more than they should. Among type 1 diabetes patients, VDJ junctions had fewer insertions and more deletions. Although PCR might favor shorter templates, it would do so equally in patients and controls.

This clone was counted a few times. The target antigen is unknown. Germline V CDR1 and CDR2: SNHLY, FYNNEI. Between the trimmed V and J ends, which lost 7 bases and 5 bases, there was a span of 13 bases. The CDR3 totals 13 residues. Sequencing targeted expressed TCRB transcripts, as all isolated RNA had been reverse transcribed. TCRdb's table, derived via immunoSEQ multiplex PCR, lists solely in-frame clones and lacks some. The repertoire holds hundreds of thousands of clones, with 17% as singletons. The V gene is TRBV2, the J gene TRBJ2-3, with D uncertain. This receptor was identified in a woman aged 18-29 years in good health. The material sequenced was naive CD4+ T cells from blood. This CDR3 reads CASTEGPGDTQYF. The CDR3 DNA reads TGTGCCAGCACCGAAGGTCCGGGAGATACGCAGTATTTT.